The clone carrying this T cell receptor beta chain came up many times. The antigen is undetermined. CDR1 is SGHTA and CDR2 is FQGNSA in the germline V gene. V lost 1 base, J lost 5 bases, and 6 bases lay in between. This CDR3 comprises 13 residues. The data originate from a study of regulatory T cells in long-lasting Graves disease. Combining iRepertoire HTBI primers with Arm-PCR of CDR3 regions, the authors built TCR beta libraries. Via MiXCR, TCRdb re-called the multiplex PCR reads, giving one row per CDR3 protein. The table includes under 450,000 distinct CDR3 sequences, around 11% detected once. General observations from the study: The study examined only peripheral blood, not thyroid tissue.

As for time point: newly diagnosed GD, antithyroid drugs for less than 3 months. RNA from PBMCs was the source of the TCR library. These same records also appear under a second study, on T cells in Graves' hyperthyroidism and ophthalmopathy. That paper states: With a duration under 2 months, the hyperthyroidism was newly diagnosed in patients aged 18 to 65. HTBI primers were employed in a first-round RT-PCR of the TCR CDR3. The model made its ophthalmopathy prediction, and onset followed a median about 6.8 months later.

This TCR derives from a young woman with Graves disease. V usage is TRBV7-2 and J usage is TRBJ1-5; no definite D call. Sample: peripheral blood mononuclear cells (PBMCs), taken at new diagnosis, from a patient treated with antithyroid drugs. The CDR3 sequence: CASSLVPDQPQHF. The CDR3 DNA follows: TGTGCCAGCAGCTTAGTTCCTGATCAGCCCCAGCATTTT.